The rows below give T cell receptor beta chains drawn from one sample of a study of T cells after yellow fever vaccination. A single record per CDR3 protein comes from TCRdb applying MiXCR to the 5' RACE reads. This sample has under 55,000 distinct CDR3 sequences; 5% to 8.5% occur once, and the top ten carry 20% to 25%. The material sequenced was CD8+ T cells not binding an NS4B(214-222) dextramer, sorted from PBMCs, taken around 45 days after the first yellow fever vaccination. The receptors derive from a man between 18 and 29 years old who received the YFV17D yellow fever vaccine. CDR3s include the opening cysteine and the closing phenylalanine or tryptophan. A D gene is named only where the DNA matches it firmly. Not all rows give a size; the values are once, few, many and, for expanded clones, a class.

>TRBV4-2|TRBJ2-3|NA|TRBD1
TGTGCCAGCAGCCCTATACAGGACAGGGGGCTGAAAGATACGCAGTATTTT
CASSPIQDRGLKDTQYF
>TRBV6-5|TRBJ2-5|few|TRBD1
TGTGCCAGCAGTTACTCCCGGGAAGGGGGCATAGAGACCCAGTACTTC
CASSYSREGGIETQYF
>TRBV4-1|TRBJ1-5|many|TRBD1
TGCGCCAGCAGCCAAGGAAAGGACAGGGTGGCACAGCCCCAGCATTTT
CASSQGKDRVAQPQHF
>TRBV12-3/TRBV12-4|TRBJ2-5|many|TRBD2
TGTGCCAGCAGTTTCCCAAGCGGGGGGGCCAGAGAGACCCAGTACTTC
CASSFPSGGARETQYF
>TRBV12-3/TRBV12-4|TRBJ1-5|few|NA
TGTGCCAGCAGTGCCGGAGGGGGAAATCAGCCCCAGCATTTT
CASSAGGGNQPQHF
>TRBV12-3/TRBV12-4|TRBJ1-2|few|NA
TGTGCCAGCAGTTCCTCGACAGGAACTCTGAGGGGCTACACCTTC
CASSSSTGTLRGYTF
>TRBV12-3/TRBV12-4|TRBJ2-2|many|TRBD2
TGTGCCAGCAGGGTAGCGGGGGGTTCCGGGGAGCTGTTTTTT
CASRVAGGSGELFF
>TRBV3-1|TRBJ2-1|NA|TRBD2
TGTGCCAGCAGCCAAGAAGGACTAGCGTCTTACAATGAGCAGTTCTTC
CASSQEGLASYNEQFF
>TRBV19|TRBJ2-5|few|NA
TGTGCCAGTACCACCGGCCGGGGTGATAGAGAGACCCAGTACTTC
CASTTGRGDRETQYF
>TRBV20-1|TRBJ2-7|many|NA
TGCAGTGCTAGTTATAACTCCTACGAGCAGTACTTC
CSASYNSYEQYF
>TRBV27|TRBJ2-1|NA|TRBD1
TGTGCCAGCAGTCAATTGACAGGGTGGCAGTTCTTC
CASSQLTGWQFF
>TRBV24-1|TRBJ2-5|NA|TRBD1
TGTGCCACCAGTTATCGGATACAGGGGGTACAAGAGACCCAGTACTTC
CATSYRIQGVQETQYF
>TRBV20-1|TRBJ1-6|few|NA
TGCAGTGCTATTCAATCGGTTTACGACTCCTATAATTCACCCCTCCACTTT
CSAIQSVYDSYNSPLHF
>TRBV7-9|TRBJ1-1|NA|TRBD1
TGTGCCAGCAGCCCCAGGGGGGTGTCAGAGGCTTTCTTT
CASSPRGVSEAFF
>TRBV6-6|TRBJ2-3|NA|NA
TGTGCCAGCAGTAAACAGGGATCAGATACGCAGTATTTT
CASSKQGSDTQYF
>TRBV12-3/TRBV12-4|TRBJ2-7|many|NA
TGTGCCAGCAGTTTAGCGGCCGACTTCTACGAGCAGTACTTC
CASSLAADFYEQYF
>TRBV25-1|TRBJ1-2|few|TRBD1
TGTGCCAGCAGTGAACACGGACAGGGGCGATCGGAGGTGCGTGGCTACACCTTC
CASSEHGQGRSEVRGYTF
>TRBV29-1|TRBJ2-7|many|TRBD1
TGCAGCGTTGAAGATCGGGCGTCAAAGGGGGCTGGGGACTACGAGCAGTACTTC
CSVEDRASKGAGDYEQYF
>TRBV7-9|TRBJ1-2|medium-sized|NA
TGTGCCAGCAGCTTAGCGAACGGGAATGGCTACACCTTC
CASSLANGNGYTF
>TRBV4-3|TRBJ2-2|NA|TRBD1
TGCGCCAGCAGCCAGGAGACAGGGGCAGAGGCCGGGGAGCTGTTTTTT
CASSQETGAEAGELFF
>TRBV12-3/TRBV12-4|TRBJ1-6|many|NA
TGTGCCAGCAGCCCACTTAATTCACCCCTCCACTTT
CASSPLNSPLHF
>TRBV7-2|TRBJ2-7|many|NA
TGTGCCAGCAGCTTATTGGGGGCTAACGAGCAGTACTTC
CASSLLGANEQYF
>TRBV20-1|TRBJ1-1|many|NA
TGCAGTGCTAGAGATGGGGGGGGCAAGAACACTGAAGCTTTCTTT
CSARDGGGKNTEAFF
>TRBV19|TRBJ2-5|NA|NA
TGTGCCAGTAGTATGACAGGAGAGACCCAGTACTTC
CASSMTGETQYF
>TRBV6-5|TRBJ2-1|few|NA
TGTGCCAGCAGTTACGGGTGGGAGCAGTTCTTC
CASSYGWEQFF
>TRBV29-1|TRBJ2-7|many|NA
TGCAGCGTTAGGATCCGGGCCTCCTACGAGCAGTACTTC
CSVRIRASYEQYF
>TRBV12-3/TRBV12-4|TRBJ1-4|many|NA
TGTGCCAGCAGTTCAGGGCGTGAAAAACTGTTTTTT
CASSSGREKLFF
>TRBV6-6|TRBJ2-7|many|NA
TGTGCCAGCAGTTCTGGGGGCTACAACGAGCAGTACTTC
CASSSGGYNEQYF
>TRBV6-5|TRBJ2-1|many|NA
TGTGCCAGCAGTTACAGGGCAAACAATGAGCAGTTCTTC
CASSYRANNEQFF
>TRBV6-1|TRBJ2-1|NA|NA
TGTGCCAGCGTGACAGGCTTCGGCGACAATGAGCAGTTCTTC
CASVTGFGDNEQFF
>TRBV7-2|TRBJ2-5|NA|NA
TGTGCCAGCAGCCCCTTTTCAGGGGCGTACCAAGAGACCCAGTACTTC
CASSPFSGAYQETQYF
>TRBV7-6|TRBJ2-2|NA|TRBD1
TGTGCCAGCAGCTTAGATAAGGACAGGGGCTACACCGGGGAGCTGTTTTTT
CASSLDKDRGYTGELFF
>TRBV7-9|TRBJ1-2|few|NA
TGTGCCAGCAGCTTTCGGGGGCCGGGGGGCTACACCTTC
CASSFRGPGGYTF
>TRBV7-2|TRBJ2-1|many|TRBD1
TGTGCCAGCAGCTTCACCCCCGGACAGGGAAACAATGAGCAGTTCTTC
CASSFTPGQGNNEQFF
>TRBV9|TRBJ2-5|NA|NA
TGTGCCAGCAGCGCACACTACAGGGGGGGGGAGACCCAGTACTTC
CASSAHYRGGETQYF
>TRBV6-6|TRBJ2-7|few|NA
TGTGCCAGCAGTCAAAAGTACGAGCAGTACTTC
CASSQKYEQYF
>TRBV5-5|TRBJ2-5|many|NA
TGTGCCAGCAGCCTGCCGTTAAGGGAGACCCAGTACTTC
CASSLPLRETQYF
>TRBV7-6|TRBJ2-2|many|NA
TGTGCCAGCAGCTTAGGGGTGGATATGGGGACCGGGGAGCTGTTTTTT
CASSLGVDMGTGELFF
>TRBV11-2|TRBJ2-1|many|TRBD2
TGTGCCAGCAGCTTATACGGGGGGAATGAGCAGTTCTTC
CASSLYGGNEQFF
>TRBV27|TRBJ1-2|few|TRBD1
TGTGCCAGCAGTCAACTCCCCAGGGGGGATTATGGCTACACCTTC
CASSQLPRGDYGYTF
>TRBV4-1|TRBJ2-1|many|TRBD2
TGCGCCAGCAGCCAATGGCGGCGGGGGGGTAATGAGCAGTTCTTC
CASSQWRRGGNEQFF
>TRBV29-1|TRBJ1-2|NA|TRBD1
TGCAGCGCTATGACAGGGGAATATGGCTACACCTTC
CSAMTGEYGYTF
>TRBV27|TRBJ1-2|many|TRBD1
TGTGCCAGCAGTACGACAGGGGTCCCCTATGGCTACACCTTC
CASSTTGVPYGYTF
>TRBV7-9|TRBJ2-1|few|TRBD2
TGTGCCAGCAGCTTAGCGGCCGCTAGCGGGGGATACAATGAGCAGTTCTTC
CASSLAAASGGYNEQFF
>TRBV5-1|TRBJ2-7|many|NA
TGCGCCAGCAGCTCGGAGTACGAGCAGTACTTC
CASSSEYEQYF
>TRBV4-3|TRBJ2-1|few|NA
TGCGCCAGCAGCCAAGTCCCCCATTACAATGAGCAGTTCTTC
CASSQVPHYNEQFF
>TRBV5-1|TRBJ2-2|many|NA
TGCGCCAGCAGCTTGGGGACAATTGGAACCGGGGAGCTGTTTTTT
CASSLGTIGTGELFF
>TRBV6-5|TRBJ2-7|NA|TRBD2
TGTGCCAGCAGCTACGTCGCGGGGGCCTACGAGCAGTACTTC
CASSYVAGAYEQYF